This T cell receptor (beta chain) was profiled in a study of blood T cell repertoires in COVID-19. The CDR3 spans 20 residues. Germline assignment: CDR1 SGHRS and CDR2 YFSETQ. V trimming: 2 bases; J trimming: 0 bases; junction bases outside the gene matches: 15. Per the authors' pipeline: Reference gene primer amplification in the assay estimated nucleated cell counts. Libraries were prepared by immunoSEQ multiplex PCR; TCRdb keeps only in-frame clonotypes and omits some of them. V, J and clone size reflect that table, while D and trimming were determined from the DNA. The table shows 200,000 or so clones, with roughly 92% occurring only once.

What was sequenced was peripheral blood. The chain combines TRBV5-1 with TRBJ2-3, with 10 bases aligning to TRBD1. This receptor was taken from a man aged 55 to 70 with COVID-19, enrolled during active disease. CDR3 amino acids: CASSLVPGQGTPTSTDTQYF. The DNA of the CDR3 is TGCGCCAGCAGCTTAGTTCCGGGACAGGGGACGCCTACTAGCACAGATACGCAGTATTTT.